This T cell receptor beta chain was recovered during a study of cytomegalovirus exposure and HLA in healthy donors. It was with 60 Vbeta and 13 Jbeta primers that the PCR ran. Profiled with immunoSEQ multiplex PCR; TCRdb holds only in-frame clones, not every one. Seen here are 110,000 to 150,000 clones, about 73% observed once, and the top ten hold roughly 2%. CDR3 size: 11 residues. The V gene's germline CDR1 is MDHEN and CDR2 SYDVKM. V was pared by 4 bases and J by 8 bases, with 8 bases between. Sequencing was performed on PBMCs. V usage is TRBV28 and J usage is TRBJ1-2; D ambiguous. The clonotype originates from an older woman in good health and CMV-seropositive. The CDR3 loop is CASSSPGGYTF. The CDR3, as DNA: TGTGCCAGCAGTTCCCCGGGAGGCTACACCTTC.